These 22 T cell receptor beta chains came from one sample sequenced in a study of T cell responses to AZD1222 COVID-19 vaccine. Sequencing used immunoSEQ multiplex PCR; TCRdb keeps in-frame clones, though not all of them. The sample holds about 150,000 clones, 80% to 95% seen once. Sequenced here: peripheral blood, sampled on day 0 of AZD1222 vaccination. These receptors came from an adult in good health.

This chain connects TRBV30 to TRBJ2-1; the D gene is possibly TRBD2 (5 bases). The V end was cut by 5 bases, the J end by 0 bases, with 11 bases between. Germline CDR1 reads GTSNPN; CDR2 reads SVGIG (reference sequence). This CDR3 is built from 14 residues. The CDR3 is CAWSSPLSYNEQFF. DNA for the CDR3: TGTGCCTGGTCTAGCCCCCTCTCCTACAATGAGCAGTTCTTC.

The V call is TRBV6-4, the J call TRBJ2-7; the match to TRBD1 covers 12 bases. Trimming removed 3 bases from V and 7 bases from J; junction bases left unmatched: 4. CDR1 and CDR2 (germline): MRHNA, SNTAGT. There are 14 residues in the CDR3. The CDR3 loop is CASSEGQGAREQYF. In DNA form, the CDR3 reads TGTGCCAGCAGTGAGGGACAGGGGGCGCGGGAGCAGTACTTC.

This chain links TRBV19 with TRBJ1-3; 7 nucleotides align to TRBD1. Germline assignment: CDR1 LNHDA and CDR2 SQIVND (reference sequence). Trimming took 10 bases from V and 4 from J; bases not matched to a gene: 10. This CDR3 is built from 14 residues. The CDR3 here is CATLGGGLGNTIYF. The CDR3 coding sequence is TGTGCCACCCTAGGAGGGGGCCTGGGAAACACCATATATTTT.

This chain connects TRBV30 to TRBJ1-1; 7 positions agree with TRBD1. V lost 4 bases to trimming and J lost 0 bases; unmatched junction nucleotides: 8. CDR1 and CDR2 from the germline V gene are GTSNPN and SVGIG (reference sequence). This CDR3 spans 15 amino acids. CDR3 residues: CAWKKGAQMNTEAFF. The CDR3 coding sequence is TGTGCCTGGAAGAAGGGGGCCCAAATGAACACTGAAGCTTTCTTT.

The V gene is TRBV29-1, the J gene TRBJ1-3, with 7 bases identical to TRBD1. This CDR3 spans 13 amino acids. Germline trimming cut 6 bases from V and 2 bases from J; bases unmatched to any gene: 4. Per germline, CDR1 SQVTM and CDR2 ANQGSEA. CDR3 nucleotides: TGCAGCGTCGATGACAGGGCTGGAAACACCATATATTTT. Encoded protein: CSVDDRAGNTIYF. Using reference TRBV29-1 and TRBJ1-3 for the parts outside the CDR3, the full variable domain is SAVISQKPSRDICQRGTSLTIQCQVDSQVTMMFWYRQQPGQSLTLIATANQGSEATYESGFVIDKFPISRPNLTFSTLTVSNMSPEDSSIYLCSVDDRAGNTIYFGEGSWLTVV.

The chain has TRBV15 and TRBJ1-5, with D perhaps matching TRBD1 (6 bases). With 5 bases removed from V and 4 bases from J, the gap between germline ends came to 9 bases. This CDR3 contains 13 residues. Germline CDR1 and CDR2: LNHNV and YYDKDF (reference sequence). This CDR3 reads CATSQGPNQPQHF. CDR3 coding DNA: TGTGCCACCAGCCAGGGGCCAAATCAGCCCCAGCATTTT.

The chain has TRBV10-3 and TRBJ1-1, with D possibly matching TRBD1 (6 bases). V lost 10 bases to trimming and J lost 4 bases, with 16 bases between them. This CDR3 comprises 13 residues. The germline CDR1 and CDR2 sequences are ENHRY and SYGVKD. CDR3 loop: CATTGGQVTEAFF. The CDR3 DNA is TGTGCCACTACGGGGGGGCAGGTCACTGAAGCTTTCTTT.

V gene TRBV3-1 (or the pseudogene TRBV3-2) combines with J gene TRBJ2-7; D perhaps matches TRBD1 (8 bases). CDR1 and CDR2 (germline): LGHDT, YNNKEL (reference sequence). The CDR3 runs 15 residues. Trimming took off 3 bases at V and 3 bases at J, with 15 bases between the two ends. CDR3 DNA: TGTGCCAGCAGCCATTCTAGCGGACAGGGCTACGAGCAGTACTTC. Its translation is CASSHSSGQGYEQYF.

The chain recombines TRBV5-1 with TRBJ2-5, with D tentatively TRBD2 (6 bases). From germline, CDR1 is SGHRS and CDR2 YFSETQ. The CDR3 is 18 residues long. Trimming pared 1 base from V and 7 bases from J, leaving 26 bases between. CDR3 sequence (DNA): TGCGCCAGCAGCTTGCCGACTGTCTCGCGGGACGGGGTCGGGACCCAGTACTTC. It codes for CASSLPTVSRDGVGTQYF.

Here the CDR3 DNA reads TGCGCCAGCAGCCCCGGGAGCTCCTACGAGCAGTACTTC. This encodes CASSPGSSYEQYF. This chain joins TRBV4-1 and TRBJ2-7; maybe TRBD2 (6 bases). Germline loops: CDR1 MGHRA, CDR2 YSYEKL. The CDR3 covers 13 residues. V was clipped by 4 bases and J by 0 bases, with 7 bases between them.

The J gene is TRBJ2-7, the V gene TRBV5-1; 9 bases line up with TRBD1. This CDR3 has 18 amino acids. The trim removed 3 bases at V and 5 bases at J, leaving 18 bases unmatched. Germline lookup yields CDR1 SGHRS and CDR2 YFSETQ. The CDR3 loop is CASSWDRESTSNRDEQYF. The CDR3, as DNA: TGCGCCAGCAGCTGGGACAGGGAGAGTACTTCTAATCGGGACGAGCAGTACTTC.

The V and J genes are TRBV6-5 and TRBJ1-1; D is perhaps TRBD1 (5 bases). Trimming pared 11 bases from V and 0 bases from J, leaving 16 bases between. Germline V gene data show CDR1 as MNHEY and CDR2 as SVGAGI. The CDR3 is made up of 14 amino acids. CDR3 residues: CAAFDSYMNTEAFF. DNA of the CDR3: TGTGCCGCCTTTGACAGTTATATGAACACTGAAGCTTTCTTT.

The chain combines TRBV5-6 with TRBJ2-1, with D possibly matching TRBD2 (5 bases). The V gene's germline CDR1 is SGHDT and CDR2 YYEEEE. This CDR3 is built from 16 residues. The ends were cut back, 2 bases at V and 2 bases at J, with 14 bases in the middle. The CDR3 sequence is CASSLGRREAYNEQFF. The CDR3 DNA is TGTGCCAGCAGCTTAGGACGCCGGGAAGCCTACAATGAGCAGTTCTTC.

CDR3 in DNA: TGCGCCAGCAGCCAAGAGCGCAGGGTGGATGGAAACACCATATATTTT. It translates to CASSQERRVDGNTIYF. The gene calls are TRBV4-1 and TRBJ1-3, with D perhaps matching TRBD1 (5 bases). Trimming took off 0 bases at V and 3 bases at J, with 12 bases between the two ends. This CDR3 is 16 amino acids long. In germline, CDR1 is MGHRA, CDR2 YSYEKL.

The chain recombines TRBV2 with TRBJ2-7; 9 bases match TRBD2. J gave up 7 bases and V 2 bases, and 9 bases lay outside the gene matches. This CDR3 is built from 15 residues. Germline V gene data show CDR1 as SNHLY and CDR2 as FYNNEI. The CDR3 DNA reads TGTGCCAGCAGTGAATGGGCGGGAGGGCCGTTTGAGCAGTACTTC. Residues: CASSEWAGGPFEQYF.

The V and J genes are TRBV14 and TRBJ1-2, with TRBD1 identical over 8 bases. The CDR3 covers 14 residues. In germline, CDR1 is SGHDN, CDR2 FVKESK. Trimming at V came to 6 bases and at J to 6 bases, leaving 9 bases not matched to a gene. CDR3 loop: CASRHSGGANGYTF. DNA for the CDR3: TGTGCCAGCAGACACTCAGGGGGCGCCAATGGCTACACCTTC. The full variable domain, in which reference TRBV14 and TRBJ1-2 provide the parts outside the CDR3, is EAGVTQFPSHSVIEKGQTVTLRCDPISGHDNLYWYRRVMGKEIKFLLHFVKESKQDESGMPNNRFLAERTGGTYSTLKVQPAELEDSGVYFCASRHSGGANGYTFGSGTRLTVV.

The V call is TRBV21-1, the J call TRBJ1-6; TRBD1 reflects the table's D call only, with no check against the DNA. TRBV21-1 is recorded as a pseudogene. The CDR3 sequence is 14 residues long. The CDR3 loop reads CASPADRFQSPLHF. For the CDR3, the DNA is TGTGCCAGCCCGGCGGACAGGTTCCAATCACCCCTCCACTTT.

V usage is TRBV28 and J usage is TRBJ2-2, with D maybe TRBD2 (5 bases). Trimming cost V 6 bases and J 1 base, with 9 bases left between them. Germline CDR1 MDHEN, CDR2 SYDVKM. The CDR3 covers 14 residues. CDR3 bases: TGTGCCAGCAGGGGAGCGGTGAACACCGGGGAGCTGTTTTTT. It is translated as CASRGAVNTGELFF.

This clone was seen only once. The J gene is TRBJ1-1, the V gene TRBV6-5; tentative D call: TRBD1 (6 bases). This CDR3 comprises 14 residues. Trimming stripped 4 bases from V and 1 base from J, with 10 bases between. Looked up from germline, CDR1 is MNHEY and CDR2 is SVGAGI. CDR3: CASSLDSGNTEAFF. The CDR3 DNA reads TGTGCCAGCAGTTTGGACAGCGGGAACACTGAAGCTTTCTTT.

The rearrangement links TRBV9 to TRBJ2-1, with D perhaps being TRBD1 or TRBD2 (6 bases each). The CDR3 runs to 15 residues. Trimming removed 0 bases at V and 6 bases at J, with 13 bases between. The germline CDR1 and CDR2 sequences are SGDLS and YYNGEE. The CDR3 protein is CASSVEGGTLNEQFF. In DNA, the CDR3 is TGTGCCAGCAGCGTAGAAGGGGGGACTCTCAATGAGCAGTTCTTC.

The rearrangement joins TRBV6-2 or TRBV6-3 to TRBJ1-1; D is ambiguous. The CDR3 length is 15 residues. The V end was cut by 2 bases, the J end by 3 bases, with 13 bases between. The V gene's germline CDR1 is MNHEY and CDR2 SVGEGT. In DNA, the CDR3 is TGTGCCAGCAGTTACGGGCGGGCTAGGGACACTGAAGCTTTCTTT. Encoded protein: CASSYGRARDTEAFF.

The CDR3 spells CASSPGQGWNEKLFF. The CDR3, as DNA: TGTGCCAGCAGCCCAGGACAGGGTTGGAATGAAAAACTGTTTTTT. This rearrangement joins TRBV7-9 to TRBJ1-4; 8 positions match TRBD1. CDR1 SEHNR and CDR2 FQNEAQ come from the germline V gene (reference sequence). V shed 5 bases, J shed 5 bases, and the junction held 7 bases outside the gene matches. The length of the CDR3 is 15 residues.